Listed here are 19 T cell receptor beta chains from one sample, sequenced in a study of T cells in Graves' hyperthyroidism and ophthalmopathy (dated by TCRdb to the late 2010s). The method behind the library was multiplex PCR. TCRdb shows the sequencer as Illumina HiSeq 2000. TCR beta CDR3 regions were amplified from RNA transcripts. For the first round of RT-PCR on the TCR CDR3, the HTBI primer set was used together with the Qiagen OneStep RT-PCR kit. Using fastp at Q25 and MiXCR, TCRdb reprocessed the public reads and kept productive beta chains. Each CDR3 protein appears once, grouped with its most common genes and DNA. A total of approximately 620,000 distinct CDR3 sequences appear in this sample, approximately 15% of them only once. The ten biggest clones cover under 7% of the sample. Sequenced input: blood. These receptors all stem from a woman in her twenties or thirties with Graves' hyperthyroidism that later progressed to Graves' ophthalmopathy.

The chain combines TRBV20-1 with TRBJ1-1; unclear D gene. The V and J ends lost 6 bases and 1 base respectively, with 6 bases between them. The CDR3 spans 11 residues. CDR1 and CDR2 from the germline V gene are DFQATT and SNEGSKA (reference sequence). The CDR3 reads CSADRNTEAFF. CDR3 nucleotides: TGCAGTGCCGACCGGAACACTGAAGCTTTCTTT.

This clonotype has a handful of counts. The CDR3 coding sequence is TGCAGTGCGCCTCTTAGGACTAGCGCTACGTTTAAGGCTGAGCAGTTCTTC. Translating gives CSAPLRTSATFKAEQFF. The J gene is TRBJ2-1, the V gene TRBV20-1; 9 nucleotides align to TRBD2. Germline assignment: CDR1 DFQATT and CDR2 SNEGSKA (reference sequence). This CDR3 comprises 17 residues. V was pared by 6 bases and J by 9 bases, with 21 bases of the junction left unmatched.

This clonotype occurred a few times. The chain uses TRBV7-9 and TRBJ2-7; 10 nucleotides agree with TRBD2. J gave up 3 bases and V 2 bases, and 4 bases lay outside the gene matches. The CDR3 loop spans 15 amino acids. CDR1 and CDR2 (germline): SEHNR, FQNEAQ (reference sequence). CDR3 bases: TGTGCCAGCAGCTTACCCCCTAGCGGGGGCTACGAGCAGTACTTC. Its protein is CASSLPPSGGYEQYF. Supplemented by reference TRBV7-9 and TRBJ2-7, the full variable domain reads DTGVSQNPRHKITKRGQNVTFRCDPISEHNRLYWYRQTLGQGPEFLTYFQNEAQLEKSRLLSDRFSAERPKGSFSTLEIQRTEQGDSAMYLCASSLPPSGGYEQYFGPGTRLTVT.

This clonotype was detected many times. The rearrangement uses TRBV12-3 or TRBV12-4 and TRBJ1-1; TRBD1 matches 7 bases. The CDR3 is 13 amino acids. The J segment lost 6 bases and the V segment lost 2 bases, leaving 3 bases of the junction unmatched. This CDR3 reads CASSLLGQSEAFF. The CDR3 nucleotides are TGTGCCAGCAGTTTACTGGGACAGTCTGAAGCTTTCTTT.

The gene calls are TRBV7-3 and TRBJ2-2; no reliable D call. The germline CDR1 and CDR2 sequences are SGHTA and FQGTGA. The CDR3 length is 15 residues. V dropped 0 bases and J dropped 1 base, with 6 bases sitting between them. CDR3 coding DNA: TGTGCCAGCAGCTTAACCACATTGAACACCGGGGAGCTGTTTTTT. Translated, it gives CASSLTTLNTGELFF.

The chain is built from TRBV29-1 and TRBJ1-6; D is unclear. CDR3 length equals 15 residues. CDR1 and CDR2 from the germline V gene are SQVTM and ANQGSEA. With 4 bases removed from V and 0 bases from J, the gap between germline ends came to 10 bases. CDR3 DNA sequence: TGCAGCGTTGTCGAGAGCAGCTCCTATAATTCACCCCTCCACTTT. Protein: CSVVESSSYNSPLHF.

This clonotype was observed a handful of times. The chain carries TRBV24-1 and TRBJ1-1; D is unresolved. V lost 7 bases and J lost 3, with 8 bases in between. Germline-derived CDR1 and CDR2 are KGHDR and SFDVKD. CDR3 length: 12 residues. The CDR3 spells CATRGEDTEAFF. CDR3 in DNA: TGTGCCACCAGAGGAGAAGACACTGAAGCTTTCTTT.

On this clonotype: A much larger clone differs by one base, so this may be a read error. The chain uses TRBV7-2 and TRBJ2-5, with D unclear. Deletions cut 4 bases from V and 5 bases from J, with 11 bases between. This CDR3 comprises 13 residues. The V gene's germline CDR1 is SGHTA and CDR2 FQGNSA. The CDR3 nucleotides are TGTGCCAGCAGCTCACAACCCCACGAGACCCAGTACTTC. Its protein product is CASSSQPHETQYF.

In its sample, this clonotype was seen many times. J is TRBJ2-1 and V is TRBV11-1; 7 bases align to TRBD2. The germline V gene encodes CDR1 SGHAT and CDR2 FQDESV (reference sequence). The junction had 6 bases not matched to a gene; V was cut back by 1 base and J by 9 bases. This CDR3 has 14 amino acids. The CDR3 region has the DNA TGTGCCAGCAGCTTAGAAATCCCGGGAGGTGAGCAGTTCTTC. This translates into CASSLEIPGGEQFF.

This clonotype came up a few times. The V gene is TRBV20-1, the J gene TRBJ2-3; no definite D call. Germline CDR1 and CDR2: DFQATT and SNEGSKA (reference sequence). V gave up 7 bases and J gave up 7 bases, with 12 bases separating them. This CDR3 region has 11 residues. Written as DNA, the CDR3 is TGCAGTGTCCAAGACTTCTATACGCAGTATTTT. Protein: CSVQDFYTQYF.

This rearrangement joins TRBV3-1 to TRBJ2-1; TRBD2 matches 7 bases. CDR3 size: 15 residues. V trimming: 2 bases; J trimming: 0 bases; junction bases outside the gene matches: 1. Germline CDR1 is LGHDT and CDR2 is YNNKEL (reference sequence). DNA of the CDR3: TGTGCCAGCAGCCAACGGGACTACTCCTACAATGAGCAGTTCTTC. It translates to CASSQRDYSYNEQFF.

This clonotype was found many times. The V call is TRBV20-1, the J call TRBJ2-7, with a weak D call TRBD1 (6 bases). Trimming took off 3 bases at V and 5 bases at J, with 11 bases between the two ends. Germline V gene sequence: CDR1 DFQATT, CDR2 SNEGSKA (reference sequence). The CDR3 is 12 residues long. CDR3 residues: CSASLGADEQYF. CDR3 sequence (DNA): TGCAGTGCTAGTTTGGGGGCAGACGAGCAGTACTTC.

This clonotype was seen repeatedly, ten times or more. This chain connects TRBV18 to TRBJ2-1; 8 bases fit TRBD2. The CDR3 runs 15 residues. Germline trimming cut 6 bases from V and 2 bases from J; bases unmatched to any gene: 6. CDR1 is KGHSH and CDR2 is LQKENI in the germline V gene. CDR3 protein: CASSPMTSAYNEQFF. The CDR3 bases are TGTGCCAGCTCCCCGATGACTAGCGCCTACAATGAGCAGTTCTTC.

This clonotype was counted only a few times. CDR3 DNA sequence: TGTGCCAGCACTGAAGGGCCTATTTACACCTCTGGGGCCAACGTCCTGACTTTC. Residues: CASTEGPIYTSGANVLTF. The V call is TRBV4-2, the J call TRBJ2-6; D call uncertain. The CDR3 length is 18 residues. CDR1 LGHNA and CDR2 YNFKEQ come from the germline V gene. Trimming pared 7 bases from V and 0 bases from J, leaving 19 bases between.

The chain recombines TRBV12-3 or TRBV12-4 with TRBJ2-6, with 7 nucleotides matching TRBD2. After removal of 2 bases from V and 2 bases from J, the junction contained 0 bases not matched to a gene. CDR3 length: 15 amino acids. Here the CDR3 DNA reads TGTGCCAGCAGTTTACGGGGGGCTGGGGCCAACGTCCTGACTTTC. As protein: CASSLRGAGANVLTF.

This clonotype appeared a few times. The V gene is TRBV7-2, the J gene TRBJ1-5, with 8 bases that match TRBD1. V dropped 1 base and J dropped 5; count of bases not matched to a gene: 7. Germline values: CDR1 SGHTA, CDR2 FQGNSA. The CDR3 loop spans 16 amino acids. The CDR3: CASSLGGTGSHQPQHF. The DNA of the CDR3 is TGTGCCAGCAGCTTAGGGGGGACAGGCTCTCATCAGCCCCAGCATTTT.

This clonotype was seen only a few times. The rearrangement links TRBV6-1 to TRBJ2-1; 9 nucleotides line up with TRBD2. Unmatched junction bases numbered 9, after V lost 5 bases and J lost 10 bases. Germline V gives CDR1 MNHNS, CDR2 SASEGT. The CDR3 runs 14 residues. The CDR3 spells CASSLQAGGEEQFF. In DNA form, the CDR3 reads TGTGCCAGCAGTCTCCAAGCGGGAGGAGAAGAGCAGTTCTTC.

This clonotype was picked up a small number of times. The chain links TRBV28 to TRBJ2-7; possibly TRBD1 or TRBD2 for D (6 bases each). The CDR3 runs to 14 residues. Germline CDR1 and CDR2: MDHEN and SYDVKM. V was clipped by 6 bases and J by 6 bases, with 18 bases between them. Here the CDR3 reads CASRNGGGGGEQYF. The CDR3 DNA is TGTGCCAGCAGGAACGGGGGCGGAGGGGGCGAGCAGTACTTC.

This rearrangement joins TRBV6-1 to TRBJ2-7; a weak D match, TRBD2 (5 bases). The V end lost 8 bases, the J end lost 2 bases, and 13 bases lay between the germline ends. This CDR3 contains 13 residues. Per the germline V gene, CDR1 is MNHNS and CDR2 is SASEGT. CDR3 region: CASARGAPYEQYF. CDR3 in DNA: TGTGCCAGCGCCCGGGGAGCCCCCTACGAGCAGTACTTC.